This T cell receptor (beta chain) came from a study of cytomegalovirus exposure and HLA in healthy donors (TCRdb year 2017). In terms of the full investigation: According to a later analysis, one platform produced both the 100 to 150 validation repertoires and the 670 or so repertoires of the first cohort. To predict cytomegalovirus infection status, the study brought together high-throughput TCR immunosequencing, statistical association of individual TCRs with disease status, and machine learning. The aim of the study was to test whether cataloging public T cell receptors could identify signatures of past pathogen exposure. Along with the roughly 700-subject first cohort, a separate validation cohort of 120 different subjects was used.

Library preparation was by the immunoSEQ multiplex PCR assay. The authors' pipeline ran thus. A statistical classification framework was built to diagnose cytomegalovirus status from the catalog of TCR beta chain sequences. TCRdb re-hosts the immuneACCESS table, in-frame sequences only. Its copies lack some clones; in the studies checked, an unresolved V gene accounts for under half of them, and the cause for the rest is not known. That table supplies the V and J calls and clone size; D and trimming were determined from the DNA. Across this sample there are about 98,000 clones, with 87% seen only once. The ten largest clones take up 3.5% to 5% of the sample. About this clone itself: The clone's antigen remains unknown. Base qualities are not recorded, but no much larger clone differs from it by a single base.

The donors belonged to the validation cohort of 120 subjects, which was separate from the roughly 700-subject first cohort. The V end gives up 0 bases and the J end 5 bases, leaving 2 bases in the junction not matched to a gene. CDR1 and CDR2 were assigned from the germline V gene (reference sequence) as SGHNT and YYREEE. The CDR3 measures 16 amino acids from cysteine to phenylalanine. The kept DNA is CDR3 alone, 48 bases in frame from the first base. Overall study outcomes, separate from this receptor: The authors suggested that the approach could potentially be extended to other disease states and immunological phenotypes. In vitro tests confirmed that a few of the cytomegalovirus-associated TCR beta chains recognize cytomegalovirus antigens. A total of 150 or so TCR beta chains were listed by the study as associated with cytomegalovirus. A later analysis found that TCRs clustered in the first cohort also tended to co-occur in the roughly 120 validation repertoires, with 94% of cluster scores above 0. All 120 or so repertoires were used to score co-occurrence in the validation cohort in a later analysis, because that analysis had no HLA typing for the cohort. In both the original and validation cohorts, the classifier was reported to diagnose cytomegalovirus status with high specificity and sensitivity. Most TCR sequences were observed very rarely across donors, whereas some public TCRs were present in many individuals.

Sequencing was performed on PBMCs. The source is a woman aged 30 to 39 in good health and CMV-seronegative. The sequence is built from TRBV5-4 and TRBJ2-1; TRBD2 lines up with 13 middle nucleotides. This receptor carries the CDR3 CASSLGGLAGDNEQFF. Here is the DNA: TGTGCCAGCAGCTTGGGTGGACTAGCGGGAGACAATGAGCAGTTCTTC.